This T cell receptor beta chain emerged from a study of blood T cell repertoires in COVID-19. Across the study: Samples of COVID-19 (acute and convalescent) were obtained from the United States, Italy and Spain.

Source study methods: Reference gene primer amplification in the assay estimated nucleated cell counts. Assay: immunoSEQ multiplex PCR; the TCRdb copy retains only in-frame clones and omits some. The V and J calls and clone size are taken from that table; D and trimming were inferred from the DNA. This sample has almost 400,000 clones; roughly 90% occur once, and the top ten carry 1.5% to 2%. V lost 4 bases and J lost 2, with 9 bases in between. In germline, CDR1 is LNHNV, CDR2 YYDKDF (reference sequence). The CDR3 extends over 13 amino acids. The participants were between 18 and 89 years old and came from under 25 US areas. Each recovered donor of Cohort 3 presented with two negative PCRs, clearance, or symptom resolution.

The sequencing sample was made of PBMCs or T cells enriched from blood (not recorded which). The V call is TRBV15, the J call TRBJ2-7; no firm D call. The clonotype was recovered from a woman aged 30 to 39 who had recovered from COVID-19. CDR3 protein: CATSTTLAYEQYF. As DNA, the CDR3 is TGTGCCACCAGCACGACTCTAGCCTACGAGCAGTACTTC.